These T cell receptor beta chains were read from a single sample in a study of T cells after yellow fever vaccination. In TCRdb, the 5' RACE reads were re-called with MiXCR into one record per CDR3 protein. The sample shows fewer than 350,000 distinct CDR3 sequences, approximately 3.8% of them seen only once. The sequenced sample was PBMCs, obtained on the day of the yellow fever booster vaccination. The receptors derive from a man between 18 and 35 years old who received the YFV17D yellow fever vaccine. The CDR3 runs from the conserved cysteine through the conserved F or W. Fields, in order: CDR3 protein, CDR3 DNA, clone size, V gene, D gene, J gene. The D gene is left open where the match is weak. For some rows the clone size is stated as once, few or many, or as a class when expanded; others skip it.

CDR3: CASSQTGTGNQPQHF
DNA: TGTGCCAGCAGCCAGACCGGGACAGGGAATCAGCCCCAGCATTTT
size: many
V: TRBV5-6
D: TRBD1
J: TRBJ1-5

CDR3: CASSPGLAGGQATQYF
DNA: TGTGCCAGCAGCCCCGGACTAGCGGGGGGGCAAGCGACCCAGTACTTC
size: few
V: TRBV7-2
D: TRBD2
J: TRBJ2-5

CDR3: CASSEWGGPNEKLFF
DNA: TGTGCCAGCAGCGAATGGGGGGGACCTAATGAAAAACTGTTTTTT
size: few
V: TRBV6-4
D: NA
J: TRBJ1-4

CDR3: CASSLGGPSQNTQYF
DNA: TGTGCCAGCAGCTTAGGGGGGCCATCACAGAATACGCAGTATTTT
size: NA
V: TRBV7-9
D: NA
J: TRBJ2-3

CDR3: CASSPSEGALGNYYGYTF
DNA: TGTGCCAGCAGCCCCTCGGAGGGGGCGCTAGGAAATTACTATGGCTACACCTTC
size: few
V: TRBV7-9
D: TRBD1
J: TRBJ1-2

CDR3: CASRSGGGPWNEQFF
DNA: TGCGCCAGCAGGAGTGGGGGGGGACCGTGGAATGAGCAGTTCTTC
size: many
V: TRBV5-1
D: TRBD2
J: TRBJ2-1

CDR3: CASSHGQGSTGFF
DNA: TGCGCCAGCAGCCATGGACAGGGCTCGACGGGGTTCTTC
size: many
V: TRBV5-1
D: TRBD1
J: TRBJ2-1

CDR3: CASTGANSWEGLFF
DNA: TGTGCCAGTACAGGGGCGAATTCATGGGAAGGACTGTTTTTT
size: few
V: TRBV19
D: NA
J: TRBJ1-4

CDR3: CASSQGPIYEQYF
DNA: TGTGCCAGCAGCCAAGGGCCGATCTACGAGCAGTACTTC
size: many
V: TRBV3-1
D: NA
J: TRBJ2-7

CDR3: CASRGTGETGELFF
DNA: TGTGCCAGCAGGGGGACAGGGGAGACCGGGGAGCTGTTTTTT
size: many
V: TRBV3-1
D: TRBD1
J: TRBJ2-2

CDR3: CASAETNTGELFF
DNA: TGTGCCAGCGCTGAAACGAACACCGGGGAGCTGTTTTTT
size: many
V: TRBV2
D: NA
J: TRBJ2-2

CDR3: CASSWVAGLYNEQFF
DNA: TGTGCCAGCAGTTGGGTAGCGGGCCTCTACAATGAGCAGTTCTTC
size: NA
V: TRBV12-3/TRBV12-4
D: TRBD2
J: TRBJ2-1

CDR3: CASSQDRDRETQYF
DNA: TGCGCCAGCAGCCAAGATCGGGATAGGGAGACCCAGTACTTC
size: many
V: TRBV4-3
D: NA
J: TRBJ2-5

CDR3: CASSHAGGRNYGYTF
DNA: TGCGCCAGCAGTCACGCCGGTGGTCGGAACTATGGCTACACCTTC
size: NA
V: TRBV5-1
D: NA
J: TRBJ1-2

CDR3: CASSFDPGLQGETQYF
DNA: TGTGCCAGCAGCTTTGACCCCGGGCTGCAAGGGGAGACCCAGTACTTC
size: few
V: TRBV5-6
D: NA
J: TRBJ2-5

CDR3: CASSLTGAYPPGGSNQPQHF
DNA: TGTGCCAGCAGCTTGACGGGAGCATACCCGCCTGGGGGGAGCAATCAGCCCCAGCATTTT
size: few
V: TRBV5-6
D: NA
J: TRBJ1-5

CDR3: CASKKKKRAGYNEQFF
DNA: TGTGCCAGCAAAAAGAAAAAGCGGGCCGGGTACAATGAGCAGTTCTTC
size: many
V: TRBV5-6
D: NA
J: TRBJ2-1

CDR3: CSAGGTEETQYF
DNA: TGCAGTGCTGGCGGGACAGAAGAGACCCAGTACTTC
size: many
V: TRBV20-1
D: NA
J: TRBJ2-5

CDR3: CASSLISQSYGYTF
DNA: TGTGCCAGCAGCCTCATTTCTCAGAGCTATGGCTACACCTTC
size: NA
V: TRBV5-6
D: NA
J: TRBJ1-2

CDR3: CASSQGLAGEGEQFF
DNA: TGCGCCAGCAGCCAGGGACTAGCGGGGGAGGGGGAGCAGTTCTTC
size: many
V: TRBV5-1
D: TRBD2
J: TRBJ2-1

CDR3: CASSSVRTGGAYGYTF
DNA: TGTGCCAGCAGTTCCGTCCGGACAGGGGGTGCCTATGGCTACACCTTC
size: few
V: TRBV27
D: TRBD1
J: TRBJ1-2

CDR3: CASSQGAIPNQPQHF
DNA: TGCGCCAGCAGCCAAGGGGCCATTCCCAATCAGCCCCAGCATTTT
size: few
V: TRBV4-3
D: NA
J: TRBJ1-5

CDR3: CASSQVAGSPDTQYF
DNA: TGTGCCAGCAGCCAAGTTGCGGGGAGTCCCGATACGCAGTATTTT
size: many
V: TRBV3-1
D: NA
J: TRBJ2-3

CDR3: CASSQSFGDRGAPQHF
DNA: TGCGCCAGCAGCCAGAGCTTTGGGGACCGGGGAGCGCCCCAGCATTTT
size: few
V: TRBV4-3
D: NA
J: TRBJ1-5

CDR3: CASSPRGNSGNTIYF
DNA: TGTGCCAGCAGCCCAAGGGGTAACTCTGGAAACACCATATATTTT
size: many
V: TRBV7-9
D: NA
J: TRBJ1-3

CDR3: CAWSALDREADTQYF
DNA: TGTGCCTGGAGTGCCCTGGACAGGGAGGCAGATACGCAGTATTTT
size: many
V: TRBV30
D: TRBD1
J: TRBJ2-3

CDR3: CATRGDTYNEQFF
DNA: TGTGCCACTCGGGGGGATACCTACAATGAGCAGTTCTTC
size: few
V: TRBV19
D: TRBD2
J: TRBJ2-1

CDR3: CASSRSGGGPPDTQYF
DNA: TGCGCCAGCAGCCGCTCGGGCGGGGGGCCCCCAGATACGCAGTATTTT
size: many
V: TRBV5-1
D: TRBD2
J: TRBJ2-3

CDR3: CASSFPVSSYEQYF
DNA: TGTGCCAGCAGCTTCCCGGTGAGCTCCTACGAGCAGTACTTC
size: many
V: TRBV11-2
D: NA
J: TRBJ2-7

CDR3: CASSLGGQLETQYF
DNA: TGCGCCAGCAGCTTGGGGGGACAGCTAGAGACCCAGTACTTC
size: many
V: TRBV5-1
D: TRBD1
J: TRBJ2-5

CDR3: CASSPTGYYGYTF
DNA: TGTGCCAGCAGCCCTACAGGTTATTATGGCTACACCTTC
size: few
V: TRBV7-2
D: NA
J: TRBJ1-2

CDR3: CASSLGQALTDTQYF
DNA: TGTGCCAGCAGCCTCGGACAGGCCCTCACAGATACGCAGTATTTT
size: few
V: TRBV2
D: TRBD1
J: TRBJ2-3

CDR3: CASSRLGAINGYTF
DNA: TGTGCCAGCAGTCGACTCGGGGCTATCAATGGCTACACCTTC
size: many
V: TRBV6-5
D: NA
J: TRBJ1-2

CDR3: CASADDRVTLNTEAFF
DNA: TGCGCCAGCGCGGATGACAGGGTCACCTTGAACACTGAAGCTTTCTTT
size: many
V: TRBV5-1
D: TRBD1
J: TRBJ1-1

CDR3: CASSRQNEQFF
DNA: TGTGCCAGCAGCCGCCAGAATGAGCAGTTCTTC
size: many
V: TRBV5-5
D: NA
J: TRBJ2-1

CDR3: CASGPFYNEQFF
DNA: TGTGCCAGCGGACCGTTCTACAATGAGCAGTTCTTC
size: many
V: TRBV2
D: NA
J: TRBJ2-1

CDR3: CSARVGRGIGYEQFF
DNA: TGCAGTGCTAGAGTTGGCAGGGGAATTGGGTACGAGCAGTTCTTC
size: few
V: TRBV20-1
D: NA
J: TRBJ2-1

CDR3: CASSDYRGPAPGELFF
DNA: TGTGCCAGCAGCGATTACAGGGGGCCCGCCCCCGGGGAGCTGTTTTTT
size: few
V: TRBV13
D: TRBD1
J: TRBJ2-2

CDR3: CASSHPPDRANTGELFF
DNA: TGTGCCAGCAGCCACCCCCCTGACAGGGCGAACACCGGGGAGCTGTTTTTT
size: few
V: TRBV14
D: TRBD1
J: TRBJ2-2

CDR3: CASSQEQGSEAFF
DNA: TGTGCCAGCAGCCAAGAACAAGGATCTGAAGCTTTCTTT
size: NA
V: TRBV3-1
D: NA
J: TRBJ1-1

CDR3: CASRTSGGASEQFF
DNA: TGTGCCTCCCGGACTAGCGGGGGGGCGAGTGAGCAGTTCTTC
size: many
V: TRBV25-1
D: TRBD2
J: TRBJ2-1

CDR3: CASNKPGQGDEKLFF
DNA: TGCGCCAGCAACAAACCGGGACAGGGGGATGAAAAACTGTTTTTT
size: many
V: TRBV4-1
D: TRBD1
J: TRBJ1-4

CDR3: CASSYGGGEAFF
DNA: TGTGCCAGCAGTTACGGAGGGGGGGAAGCTTTCTTT
size: many
V: TRBV6-2/TRBV6-3
D: NA
J: TRBJ1-1

CDR3: CASSRGRYSNQPQHF
DNA: TGTGCCAGCTCACGCGGACGGTATAGCAATCAGCCCCAGCATTTT
size: many
V: TRBV18
D: NA
J: TRBJ1-5

CDR3: CASSLGTDYQPQHF
DNA: TGTGCCAGCAGTTTAGGGACAGATTATCAGCCCCAGCATTTT
size: NA
V: TRBV12-3/TRBV12-4
D: NA
J: TRBJ1-5

CDR3: CSARDRSSETQYF
DNA: TGCAGTGCTAGAGATCGAAGTTCCGAGACCCAGTACTTC
size: many
V: TRBV20-1
D: NA
J: TRBJ2-5

CDR3: CASRSGRERETQYF
DNA: TGTGCCAGCAGGTCCGGCAGGGAGAGAGAGACCCAGTACTTC
size: NA
V: TRBV11-2
D: NA
J: TRBJ2-5

CDR3: CASSFLAGGQETQYF
DNA: TGTGCCAGCAGTTTTCTAGCGGGGGGTCAAGAGACCCAGTACTTC
size: NA
V: TRBV27
D: TRBD2
J: TRBJ2-5

CDR3: CSARALQETQYF
DNA: TGCAGTGCTAGAGCCCTCCAAGAGACCCAGTACTTC
size: many
V: TRBV20-1
D: NA
J: TRBJ2-5

CDR3: CASSESSSGEGFF
DNA: TGTGCCAGCAGCGAGAGTAGTAGCGGGGAAGGTTTCTTC
size: many
V: TRBV9
D: TRBD2
J: TRBJ2-1

CDR3: CASSLADGANVLTF
DNA: TGCGCCAGCAGCTTGGCGGATGGGGCCAACGTCCTGACTTTC
size: many
V: TRBV5-1
D: NA
J: TRBJ2-6

CDR3: CASSLEGGYNEQFF
DNA: TGTGCCAGCAGCTTAGAGGGGGGATACAATGAGCAGTTCTTC
size: many
V: TRBV11-3
D: NA
J: TRBJ2-1

CDR3: CASSWGDGSSGNTIYF
DNA: TGTGCCAGCAGCTGGGGGGACGGAAGCTCTGGAAACACCATATATTTT
size: NA
V: TRBV7-2
D: NA
J: TRBJ1-3

CDR3: CASSWTSVSYEQYF
DNA: TGTGCCAGTAGTTGGACTAGCGTCTCCTACGAGCAGTACTTC
size: few
V: TRBV19
D: TRBD2
J: TRBJ2-7

CDR3: CASTHRVNTEAFF
DNA: TGTGCCAGTACCCACCGAGTGAACACTGAAGCTTTCTTT
size: few
V: TRBV19
D: NA
J: TRBJ1-1

CDR3: CASRLAGGPYNEQFF
DNA: TGTGCCAGCCGGCTAGCGGGGGGGCCCTACAATGAGCAGTTCTTC
size: many
V: TRBV2
D: TRBD2
J: TRBJ2-1

CDR3: CASRQGANNEQFF
DNA: TGTGCCAGCAGGCAGGGGGCAAACAATGAGCAGTTCTTC
size: many
V: TRBV11-3
D: TRBD1
J: TRBJ2-1

CDR3: CASSEVFGGEQFF
DNA: TGTGCCAGCAGTGAAGTCTTCGGGGGTGAGCAGTTCTTC
size: many
V: TRBV6-4
D: NA
J: TRBJ2-1

CDR3: CASSLRFSPLHF
DNA: TGTGCCAGCAGTTTAAGGTTTAGTCCCCTCCACTTT
size: many
V: TRBV12-3/TRBV12-4
D: NA
J: TRBJ1-6

CDR3: CASSDTGDQPQHF
DNA: TGTGCCAGCAGTGACACGGGGGATCAGCCCCAGCATTTT
size: many
V: TRBV6-4
D: NA
J: TRBJ1-5